This T cell receptor (beta chain) was sequenced during a study of T cells after posttransplantation cyclophosphamide. Measured with immunoSEQ multiplex PCR; TCRdb has only the in-frame clones, and not every one. Of tens of thousands of clones in the sample, 80% to 95% were seen once. Germline CDR1 and CDR2: SGHRS and YFSETQ. V lost 5 bases to trimming and J lost 4 bases, with 12 bases between them. This CDR3 region has 13 residues. Peripheral blood was collected from the related graft donor on the marrow donation day. Worth noting for this clone: No antigen is known for it.

Study observations and caveats: TRB overlap between skin or GI tissue T cells and blood was limited. Later post-transplant blood repertoires were often dominated by donor CD8+ memory clones. TRB clonality was highly associated with recipient CMV seropositivity and reactivation.

The sample taken for sequencing was PBMCs. This chain links TRBV5-1 with TRBJ2-5; weak D call: TRBD1 (6 bases). This clonotype was obtained from a woman aged 30 to 39 in good health and a related stem cell transplant donor. CDR3 amino acids: CASSGDTGETQYF. CDR3 DNA: TGCGCCAGCAGTGGGGACACGGGAGAGACCCAGTACTTC.